In its sample, the clone carrying this TCR beta chain was seen many times. Its antigen is unidentified. The CDR3 is 15 amino acids. CDR1 ENHRY and CDR2 SYGVKD come from the germline V gene. V gave up 0 bases and J gave up 2 bases; unmatched junction bases: 0. TCRdb re-called the 5' RACE reads through MiXCR, storing one row per CDR3 protein. The sample shows approximately 440,000 distinct CDR3 sequences, approximately 17% of them seen only once. The data originate from a study of CD8 T cells in ankylosing spondylitis. General study points: The study looked at matched synovial fluid samples from ankylosing spondylitis patients. Disease-linked clones were reported to be significantly enriched there. Among TCR beta sequences, a motif of under 10 highly homologous variants appeared characteristic of ankylosing spondylitis blood.

The chain carries TRBV10-3 and TRBJ1-5, with TRBD1 matching over 8 bases. This sequence was found in a male donor with ankylosing spondylitis. Source material: blood, either unsorted or a sorted T cell fraction (not recorded which). The CDR3 sequence is CAISESGQGNQPQHF. DNA for the CDR3: TGTGCCATCAGTGAGTCGGGACAGGGCAATCAGCCCCAGCATTTT.